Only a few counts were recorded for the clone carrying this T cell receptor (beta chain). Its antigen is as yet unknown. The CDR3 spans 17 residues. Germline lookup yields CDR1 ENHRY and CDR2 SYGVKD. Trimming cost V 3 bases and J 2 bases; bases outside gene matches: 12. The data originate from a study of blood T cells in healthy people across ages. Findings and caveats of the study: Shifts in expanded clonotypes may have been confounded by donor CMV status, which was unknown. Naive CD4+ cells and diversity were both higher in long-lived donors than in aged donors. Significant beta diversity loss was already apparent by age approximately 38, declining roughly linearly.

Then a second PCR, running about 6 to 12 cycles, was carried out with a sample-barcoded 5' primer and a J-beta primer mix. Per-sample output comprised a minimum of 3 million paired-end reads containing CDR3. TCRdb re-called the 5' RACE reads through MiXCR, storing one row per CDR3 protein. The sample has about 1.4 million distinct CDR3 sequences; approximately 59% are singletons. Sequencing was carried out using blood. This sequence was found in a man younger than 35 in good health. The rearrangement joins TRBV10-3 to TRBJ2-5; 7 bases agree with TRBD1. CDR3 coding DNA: TGTGCCATCAGTGAACCGACAGGGCTTAATTCTCAAGAGACCCAGTACTTC. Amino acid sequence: CAISEPTGLNSQETQYF.